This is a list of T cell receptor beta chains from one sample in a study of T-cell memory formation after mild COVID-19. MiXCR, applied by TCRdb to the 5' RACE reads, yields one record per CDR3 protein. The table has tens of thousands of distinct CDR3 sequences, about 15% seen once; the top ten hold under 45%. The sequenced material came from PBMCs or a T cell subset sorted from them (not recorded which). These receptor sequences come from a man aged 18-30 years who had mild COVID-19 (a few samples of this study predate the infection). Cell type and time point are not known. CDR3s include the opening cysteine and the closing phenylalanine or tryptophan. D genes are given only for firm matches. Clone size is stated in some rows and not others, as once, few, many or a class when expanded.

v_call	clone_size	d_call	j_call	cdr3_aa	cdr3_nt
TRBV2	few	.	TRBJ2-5	CARAQQTQETQYF	TGTGCCAGGGCGCAGCAGACACAAGAGACCCAGTACTTC
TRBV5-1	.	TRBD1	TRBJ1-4	CASSPQGEDVKLFF	TGCGCCAGCAGCCCCCAGGGGGAAGACGTAAAACTGTTTTTT
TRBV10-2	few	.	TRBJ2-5	CASIGEKETQYF	TGCGCCAGCATAGGGGAAAAAGAGACCCAGTACTTC
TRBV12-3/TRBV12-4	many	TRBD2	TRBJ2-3	CASSPGGSTDTQYF	TGTGCCAGCAGCCCGGGGGGAAGCACAGATACGCAGTATTTT
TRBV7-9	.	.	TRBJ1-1	CASSTVPGRLNTEAFF	TGTGCCAGCAGCACGGTGCCGGGACGACTGAACACTGAAGCTTTCTTT
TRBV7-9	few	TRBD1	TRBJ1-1	CASSPPDRSGTEAFF	TGTGCCAGCAGCCCCCCGGACAGGTCGGGCACTGAAGCTTTCTTT
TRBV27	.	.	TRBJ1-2	CASGGFYGYTF	TGTGCCAGCGGGGGATTTTATGGCTACACCTTC
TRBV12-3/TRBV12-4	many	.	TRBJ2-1	CASSLDDGDEQFF	TGTGCCAGCAGTTTAGACGACGGGGATGAGCAGTTCTTC
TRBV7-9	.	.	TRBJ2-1	CASRPSTDNEQFF	TGTGCCAGCAGACCCTCGACAGACAATGAGCAGTTCTTC
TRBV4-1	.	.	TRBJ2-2	CASSQVLPSITGELFF	TGCGCCAGCAGCCAAGTTCTGCCCAGTATCACCGGGGAGCTGTTTTTT
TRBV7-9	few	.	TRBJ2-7	CASRQGGSEQYF	TGTGCCAGCCGTCAGGGGGGGTCCGAGCAGTACTTC
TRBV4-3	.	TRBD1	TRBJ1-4	CASSPYGQGRTNEKLFF	TGCGCCAGCAGCCCCTATGGACAGGGAAGGACTAATGAAAAACTGTTTTTT
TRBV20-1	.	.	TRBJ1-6	CSARFRAGGGPLHF	TGCAGTGCTAGGTTCAGGGCCGGCGGGGGACCCCTCCACTTT
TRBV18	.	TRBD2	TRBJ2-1	CASSPTSGDEQFF	TGTGCCAGCTCACCGACTAGCGGGGATGAGCAGTTCTTC
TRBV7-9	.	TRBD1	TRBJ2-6	CASSFPQGAISGANVLTF	TGTGCCAGCAGCTTCCCACAGGGGGCCATCTCTGGGGCCAACGTCCTGACTTTC
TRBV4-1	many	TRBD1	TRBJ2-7	CASSPGQVFSYEQYF	TGCGCCAGCAGCCCCGGACAGGTCTTCTCCTACGAGCAGTACTTC
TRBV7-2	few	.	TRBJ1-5	CASSRAANQPQHF	TGTGCCAGCAGCCGTGCGGCCAATCAGCCCCAGCATTTT
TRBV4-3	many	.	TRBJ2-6	CASSQETQGTGANVLTF	TGCGCCAGCAGCCAAGAAACCCAGGGGACTGGGGCCAACGTCCTGACTTTC
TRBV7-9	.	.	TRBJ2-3	CATYIGDTQYF	TGTGCCACCTACATCGGCGATACGCAGTATTTT
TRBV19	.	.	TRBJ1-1	CASRVGTEAFF	TGTGCCAGTAGAGTAGGCACTGAAGCTTTCTTT
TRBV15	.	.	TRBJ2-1	CATSRGAGYNEQFF	TGTGCCACCAGCAGAGGGGCAGGCTACAATGAGCAGTTCTTC
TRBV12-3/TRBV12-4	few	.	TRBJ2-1	CASSPTINEQFF	TGTGCCAGCAGTCCAACAATCAATGAGCAGTTCTTC
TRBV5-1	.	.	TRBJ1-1	CASKFVGAGNTEAFF	TGCGCCAGCAAATTCGTGGGGGCAGGGAACACTGAAGCTTTCTTT
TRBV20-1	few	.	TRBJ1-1	CSARDKGLNTEAFF	TGCAGTGCTAGAGATAAGGGATTGAACACTGAAGCTTTCTTT
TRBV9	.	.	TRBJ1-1	CASSLGLAPEAFF	TGTGCCAGCAGCCTTGGGCTCGCTCCTGAAGCTTTCTTT
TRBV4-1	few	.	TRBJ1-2	CASSQDPQENYGYTF	TGCGCCAGCAGCCAAGATCCACAGGAGAACTATGGCTACACCTTC
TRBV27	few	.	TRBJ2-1	CASSLSPPAESSYNEQFF	TGTGCCAGCAGTCTAAGCCCCCCGGCAGAGAGCTCCTACAATGAGCAGTTCTTC
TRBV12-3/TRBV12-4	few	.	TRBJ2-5	CASSYGPLETQYF	TGTGCCAGCAGTTACGGACCCCTGGAGACCCAGTACTTC
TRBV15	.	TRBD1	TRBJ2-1	CATSRGLIGQGGINEQFF	TGTGCCACCAGCAGAGGACTAATAGGACAGGGGGGTATCAATGAGCAGTTCTTC
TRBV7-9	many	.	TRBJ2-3	CASTPRPDTQYF	TGTGCCAGCACGCCTCGGCCAGATACGCAGTATTTT
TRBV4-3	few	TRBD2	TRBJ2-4	CASSAPGEGNIQYF	TGCGCCAGCAGCGCTCCGGGGGAGGGAAACATTCAGTACTTC
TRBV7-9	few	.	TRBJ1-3	CASSTARGQGNTIYF	TGTGCCAGCAGCACCGCCAGGGGACAAGGAAACACCATATATTTT